This T cell receptor (beta chain) was identified during a study of cytomegalovirus exposure and HLA in healthy donors. General study results and limits: Because they were indistinguishable, some V segments, including TRBV6-2 and TRBV6-3, were excluded. Data from an earlier analysis indicated that most TCR beta V segments were productive either about 90% or about 30% of the time.

The PCR ran on 60 Vbeta and 13 Jbeta primers. Libraries were prepared by immunoSEQ multiplex PCR; TCRdb keeps only in-frame clonotypes and omits some of them. Of some 200,000 clones in the sample, more than 60% are singletons; the top ten hold around 16%. The germline V gene encodes CDR1 SGHRS and CDR2 YFSETQ. The CDR3 has 13 amino acids. V was pared by 0 bases and J by 11 bases, with 7 bases of the junction left unmatched. Note on this clone: Antigen unknown.

The clonotype was recovered from a man aged 35 to 55 in good health and CMV-seronegative. The chain uses TRBV5-1 and TRBJ1-1, with 7 bases that match TRBD1. Sequenced sample: PBMCs. The CDR3 sequence: CASSLGGGRGAFF. CDR3 DNA sequence: TGCGCCAGCAGCTTGGGAGGGGGCCGTGGGGCTTTCTTT.